These 12 T cell receptor beta chains were all obtained from the same sample, sequenced in a study of blood T cell repertoires in COVID-19 (TCRdb year 2020). Receptor libraries were prepared by the immunoSEQ multiplex PCR assay. TCRdb carries this immuneACCESS record with in-frame sequences only. Its versions omit some clonotypes, under half of them owing to an unresolved V gene in the studies checked, with the rest unexplained. The sample table holds about 400,000 clones, of which about 85% were seen once. The biggest ten clones account for under 2.5% of the sample. Sequencing was performed on PBMCs or T cells enriched from blood (not recorded which). Receptors originate from a young woman with acute COVID-19.

The chain is built from TRBV7-9 and TRBJ2-1; possible D gene TRBD2, 6 bases. V was clipped by 5 bases and J by 3 bases, with 11 bases between them. The germline CDR1 and CDR2 sequences are SEHNR and FQNEAQ (reference sequence). The CDR3 length is 14 residues. CDR3 in DNA: TGTGCCAGCAGCCCAAGGGACTTCTACAATGAGCAGTTCTTC. Translated, it gives CASSPRDFYNEQFF.

The gene calls are TRBV10-2 and TRBJ1-2; possible D gene TRBD1, 5 bases. Germline lookup yields CDR1 WSHSY and CDR2 SAAADI. The CDR3 contains 14 residues. V lost 2 bases and J lost 6, with 13 bases in between. This chain's CDR3 is CASSERAGSDGYTF. CDR3 DNA sequence: TGCGCCAGCAGTGAGAGGGCAGGGTCTGATGGCTACACCTTC.

Only one count was recorded for this clone. V gene TRBV5-1 combines with J gene TRBJ2-7, with D possibly being TRBD1 (6 bases). The germline V and J ends were trimmed by 4 bases and 4 bases, with 12 bases remaining between them. The V gene's germline CDR1 is SGHRS and CDR2 YFSETQ. The CDR3 runs 13 residues. This CDR3 is CASSEGTRYEQYF. The CDR3 DNA reads TGCGCCAGCAGCGAGGGGACACGGTACGAGCAGTACTTC.

The gene calls are TRBV21-1 and TRBJ1-5; the table's D call, TRBD1, has no DNA check behind it. TRBV21-1 counts as a pseudogene. The CDR3 spans 14 residues. CDR3 nucleotide sequence: TGTGCCAGCAGCACCGACAGGGTAAATCAGCCCCAGCATTTT. This codes for CASSTDRVNQPQHF.

The chain combines TRBV10-2 with TRBJ2-7, with 9 nucleotides matching TRBD1. Trimming cost V 2 bases and J 3 bases; bases outside gene matches: 2. The CDR3 covers 14 residues. The germline CDR1 and CDR2 sequences are WSHSY and SAAADI. The CDR3 DNA reads TGCGCCAGCAGTGAGAAGGGACAGGGCTACGAGCAGTACTTC. Its protein product is CASSEKGQGYEQYF.

CDR3 in amino acids: CASSPTGGNEQFF. DNA for the CDR3: TGTGCCAGCTCACCAACAGGGGGGAATGAGCAGTTCTTC. The J gene is TRBJ2-1, the V gene TRBV18; 8 nucleotides match TRBD1. Germline lookup yields CDR1 KGHSH and CDR2 LQKENI. V shed 2 bases and J 7 bases; nucleotides not matched to a gene: 1. The CDR3 consists of 13 residues.

The chain employs TRBV5-4 and TRBJ1-2, with D possibly TRBD1 on 5 matching bases. V was cut by 0 bases and J by 4 bases, with 10 bases left in between. The V gene's germline CDR1 is SGHNT and CDR2 YYREEE (reference sequence). The CDR3 is made up of 14 amino acids. The DNA for the CDR3 is TGTGCCAGCAGCTTGGTAGGGGCCGCCTATGGCTACACCTTC. Its translation is CASSLVGAAYGYTF.

The gene calls are TRBV28 and TRBJ1-1; 7 bases align to TRBD1. The germline gives CDR1 MDHEN, CDR2 SYDVKM. The J segment lost 5 bases and the V segment lost 5 bases, leaving 8 bases of the junction unmatched. This CDR3 is 14 amino acids long. CDR3 loop: CASSPPQGWTEAFF. The CDR3 DNA is TGTGCCAGCAGTCCCCCACAGGGGTGGACTGAAGCTTTCTTT.

This sequence joins TRBV27 and TRBJ1-6; tentatively, D is TRBD1 (5 bases). The germline CDR1 and CDR2 sequences are MNHEY and SMNVEV (reference sequence). With 2 bases removed from V and 11 bases from J, the gap between germline ends came to 13 bases. The CDR3 is 14 residues long. CDR3 in DNA: TGTGCCAGCAGTTTAAAAGGGGTGGCTACACCCCTCCACTTT. It translates to CASSLKGVATPLHF.

This clone was counted once. This chain connects TRBV6-5 to TRBJ2-7; D is ambiguous. The V gene lost 2 bases and the J gene lost 4 bases, with 9 bases spanning the gap. The CDR3 sequence is 13 residues long. Per the germline V gene, CDR1 is MNHEY and CDR2 is SVGAGI. The CDR3 DNA reads TGTGCCAGCAGTTACGCCTACGATTACGAGCAGTACTTC. It yields the protein CASSYAYDYEQYF.

This CDR3 is CASSELTRSNQPQHF. The CDR3 DNA reads TGTGCCAGCAGTGAATTAACACGTAGCAATCAGCCCCAGCATTTT. J is TRBJ1-5 and V is TRBV2; no reliable D call. Germline CDR1 is SNHLY and CDR2 is FYNNEI. This CDR3 region has 15 residues. The V and J ends lost 2 bases and 0 bases respectively, with 8 bases between them.

This chain links TRBV9 with TRBJ1-1; 7 nucleotides line up with TRBD1. The CDR3 is 15 amino acids. V lost 0 bases and J lost 1; bases outside the gene matches: 3. Germline V lookup: CDR1 SGDLS, CDR2 YYNGEE. For the CDR3, the DNA is TGTGCCAGCAGCGTAGAGGCAGGGGGGAACACTGAAGCTTTCTTT. Protein product: CASSVEAGGNTEAFF.